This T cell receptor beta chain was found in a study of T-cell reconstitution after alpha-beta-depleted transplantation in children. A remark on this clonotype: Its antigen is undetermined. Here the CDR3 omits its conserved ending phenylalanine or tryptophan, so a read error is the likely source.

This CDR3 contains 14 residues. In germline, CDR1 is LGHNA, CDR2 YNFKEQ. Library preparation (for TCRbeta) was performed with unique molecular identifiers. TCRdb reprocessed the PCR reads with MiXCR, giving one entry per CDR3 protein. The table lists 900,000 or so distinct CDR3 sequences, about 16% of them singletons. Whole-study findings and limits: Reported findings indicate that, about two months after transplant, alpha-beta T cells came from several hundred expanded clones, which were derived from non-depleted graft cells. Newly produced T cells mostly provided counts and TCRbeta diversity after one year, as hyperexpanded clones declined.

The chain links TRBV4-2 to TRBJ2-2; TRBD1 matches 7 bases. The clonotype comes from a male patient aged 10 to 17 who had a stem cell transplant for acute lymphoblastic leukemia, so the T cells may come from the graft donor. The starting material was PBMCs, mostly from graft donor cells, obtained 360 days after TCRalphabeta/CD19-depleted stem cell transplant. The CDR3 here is CAISNGQVSGELFC. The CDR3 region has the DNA TGTGCCATCAGCAACGGACAGGTCTCCGGGGAGCTGTTTTGT.